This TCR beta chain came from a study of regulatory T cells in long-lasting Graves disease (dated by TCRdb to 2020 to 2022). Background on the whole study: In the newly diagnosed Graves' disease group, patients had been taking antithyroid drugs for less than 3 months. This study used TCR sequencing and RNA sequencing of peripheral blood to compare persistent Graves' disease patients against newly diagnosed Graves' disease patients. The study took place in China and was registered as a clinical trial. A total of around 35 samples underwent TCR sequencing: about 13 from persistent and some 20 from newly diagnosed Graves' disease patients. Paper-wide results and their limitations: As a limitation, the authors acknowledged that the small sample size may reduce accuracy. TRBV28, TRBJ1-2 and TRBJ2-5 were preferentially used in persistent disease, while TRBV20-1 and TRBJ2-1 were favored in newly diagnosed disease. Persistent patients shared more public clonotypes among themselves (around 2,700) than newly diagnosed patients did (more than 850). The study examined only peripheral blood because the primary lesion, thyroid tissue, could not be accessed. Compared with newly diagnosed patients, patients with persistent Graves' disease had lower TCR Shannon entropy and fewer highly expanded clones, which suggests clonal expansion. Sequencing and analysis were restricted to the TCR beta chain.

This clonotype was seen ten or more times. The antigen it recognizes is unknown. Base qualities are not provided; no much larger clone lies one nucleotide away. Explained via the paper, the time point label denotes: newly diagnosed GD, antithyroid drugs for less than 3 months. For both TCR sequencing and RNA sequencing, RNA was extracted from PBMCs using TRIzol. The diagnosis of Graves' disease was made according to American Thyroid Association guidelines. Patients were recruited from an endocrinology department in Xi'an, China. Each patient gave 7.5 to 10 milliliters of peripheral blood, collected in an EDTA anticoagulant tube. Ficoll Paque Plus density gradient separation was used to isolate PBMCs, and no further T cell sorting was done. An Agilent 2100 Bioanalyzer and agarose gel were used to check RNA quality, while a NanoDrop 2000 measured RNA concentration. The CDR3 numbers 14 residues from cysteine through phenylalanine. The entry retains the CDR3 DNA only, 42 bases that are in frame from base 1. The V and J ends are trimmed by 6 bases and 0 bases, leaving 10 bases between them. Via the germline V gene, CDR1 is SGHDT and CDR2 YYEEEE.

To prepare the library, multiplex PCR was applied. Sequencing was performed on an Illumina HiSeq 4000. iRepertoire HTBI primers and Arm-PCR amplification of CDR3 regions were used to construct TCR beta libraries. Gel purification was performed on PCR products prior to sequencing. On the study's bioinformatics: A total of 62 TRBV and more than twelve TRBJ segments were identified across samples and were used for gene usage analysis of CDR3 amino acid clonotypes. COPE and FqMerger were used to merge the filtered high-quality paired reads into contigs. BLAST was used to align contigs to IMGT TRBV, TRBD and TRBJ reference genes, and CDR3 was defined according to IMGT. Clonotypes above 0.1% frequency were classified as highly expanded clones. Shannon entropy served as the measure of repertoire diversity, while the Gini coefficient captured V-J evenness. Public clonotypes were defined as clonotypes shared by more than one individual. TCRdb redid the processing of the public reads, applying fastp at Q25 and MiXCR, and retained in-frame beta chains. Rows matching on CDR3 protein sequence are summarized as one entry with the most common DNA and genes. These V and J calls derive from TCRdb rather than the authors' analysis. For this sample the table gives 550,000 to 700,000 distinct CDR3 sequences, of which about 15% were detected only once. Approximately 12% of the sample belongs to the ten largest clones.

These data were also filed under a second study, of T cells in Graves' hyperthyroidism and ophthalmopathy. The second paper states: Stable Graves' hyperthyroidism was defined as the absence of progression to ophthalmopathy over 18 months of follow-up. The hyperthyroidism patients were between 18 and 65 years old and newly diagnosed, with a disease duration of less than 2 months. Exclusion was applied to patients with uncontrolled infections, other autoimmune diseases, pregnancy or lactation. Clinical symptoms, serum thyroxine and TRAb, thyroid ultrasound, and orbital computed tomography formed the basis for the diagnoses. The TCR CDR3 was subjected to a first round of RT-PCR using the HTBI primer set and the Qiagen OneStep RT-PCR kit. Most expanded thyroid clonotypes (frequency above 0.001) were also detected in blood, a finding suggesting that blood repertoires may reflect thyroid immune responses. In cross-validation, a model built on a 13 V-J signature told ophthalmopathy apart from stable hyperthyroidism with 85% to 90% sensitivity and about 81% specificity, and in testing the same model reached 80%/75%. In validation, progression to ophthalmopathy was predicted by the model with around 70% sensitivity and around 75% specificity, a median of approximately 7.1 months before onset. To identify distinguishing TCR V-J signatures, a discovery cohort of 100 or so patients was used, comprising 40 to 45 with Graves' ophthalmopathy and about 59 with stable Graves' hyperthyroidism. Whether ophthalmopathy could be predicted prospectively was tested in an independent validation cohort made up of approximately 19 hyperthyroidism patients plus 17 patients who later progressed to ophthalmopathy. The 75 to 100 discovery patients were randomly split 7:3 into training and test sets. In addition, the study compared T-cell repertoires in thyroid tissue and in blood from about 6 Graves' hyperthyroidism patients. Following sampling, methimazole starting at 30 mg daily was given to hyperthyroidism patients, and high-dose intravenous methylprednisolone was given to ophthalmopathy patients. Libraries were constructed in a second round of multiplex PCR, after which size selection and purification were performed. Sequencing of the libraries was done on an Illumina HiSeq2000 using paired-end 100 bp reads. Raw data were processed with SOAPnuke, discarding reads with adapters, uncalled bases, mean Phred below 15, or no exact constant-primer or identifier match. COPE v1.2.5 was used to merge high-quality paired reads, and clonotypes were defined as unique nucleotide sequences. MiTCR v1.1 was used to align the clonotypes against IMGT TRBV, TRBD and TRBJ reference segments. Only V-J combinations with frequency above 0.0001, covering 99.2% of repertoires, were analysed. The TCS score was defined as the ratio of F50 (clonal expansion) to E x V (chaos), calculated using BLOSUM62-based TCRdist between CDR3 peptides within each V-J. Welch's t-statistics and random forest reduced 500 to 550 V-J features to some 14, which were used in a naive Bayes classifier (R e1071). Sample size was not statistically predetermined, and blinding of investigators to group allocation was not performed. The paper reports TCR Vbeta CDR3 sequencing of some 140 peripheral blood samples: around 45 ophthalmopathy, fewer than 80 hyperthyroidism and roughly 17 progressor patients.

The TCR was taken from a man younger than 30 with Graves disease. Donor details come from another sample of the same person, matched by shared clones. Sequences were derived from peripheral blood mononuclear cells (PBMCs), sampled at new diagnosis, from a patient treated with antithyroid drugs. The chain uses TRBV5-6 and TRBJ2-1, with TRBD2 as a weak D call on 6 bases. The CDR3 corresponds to CASTGESSYNEQFF. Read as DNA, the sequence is TGTGCCAGCACGGGGGAAAGCTCCTACAATGAGCAGTTCTTC.